This T cell receptor (beta chain) was identified during a study of tumor-infiltrating lymphocytes in primary liver carcinoma. Study-level background: Subjects consisted of male and female patients aged 30 to 69 years. The study, taken as a whole, reports: Tumor-adjacent and tumor-blood pairs showed less overlap than tumor region pairs.

This clonotype was found many times. What it binds is not known. TCR beta cDNA came from about 500 ng total RNA, primed with a constant-region primer. Each TCR beta library was derived from three nested multiplex PCR rounds that employed slightly modified ARM-PCR. With TRBV1-TRBV30 forward primers and a C-beta reverse primer, the first two PCR rounds were run for about 10 cycles each. In TCRdb, the multiplex PCR reads were re-called with MiXCR into one record per CDR3 protein. The sample consists of 330,000 or so distinct CDR3 sequences, approximately 65% of them appearing once. The germline CDR1 and CDR2 sequences are MNHNS and SASEGT. Trimming shortened V by 5 bases and J by 7 bases, and 18 bases separated the two germline ends. The CDR3 has 15 amino acids. Out of unsorted whole blood came the blood RNA, and germline DNA was extracted as well. No patient had received treatment, and all had chronic HBV infection.

This TCR was sampled from a man aged 35 to 55 with primary liver carcinoma and hepatitis B virus infection. The chain couples TRBV6-1 to TRBJ2-1; D perhaps matches TRBD2 (5 bases). Sequencing used peripheral blood. DNA for the CDR3: TGTGCCAGCAGTTATGGAGGAGTTATAGGGAATGAGCAGTTCTTC. Translation gives CASSYGGVIGNEQFF.